This entry features one T cell receptor (beta chain) sequence. The antigen remains unidentified. CDR3 size: 16 residues. The V gene's germline CDR1 is SGDLS and CDR2 YYNGEE. V shed 3 bases and J 7 bases; nucleotides not matched to a gene: 8. TCRdb's copy holds only in-frame clones and misses some; the assay was immunoSEQ multiplex PCR. The profile shows around 180,000 clones, around 90% of them singletons. This specimen comes from a study of T cell responses to AZD1222 COVID-19 vaccine. Study outcomes and limitations: The breadth and depth of Spike-specific TCRs increased once two AZD1222 doses had been given.

The receptor's source is an adult in good health. This sequence joins TRBV9 and TRBJ1-4, with 11 bases identical to TRBD1. The sample consisted of peripheral blood, taken on day 0 of AZD1222 vaccination. As DNA, the CDR3 is TGTGCCAGCAGCGCGGGACAGGGGGGGCGAGGTGAAAAACTGTTTTTT. Protein: CASSAGQGGRGEKLFF.